This TCR beta chain was retrieved from a study of blood T cell repertoires in COVID-19. About the research overall: Collection of acute and convalescent COVID-19 samples took place in the United States, Italy and Spain. T cells, B-cell-depleted T cells, or PBMCs provided the cDNA or gDNA that served as material.

Only in-frame clones appear in the TCRdb table, and some are missing; sequencing was by immunoSEQ multiplex PCR. The sample includes approximately 53,000 clones, nearly 85% seen only once; the top ten take 16%. Trimming at V came to 5 bases and at J to 0 bases, leaving 6 bases not matched to a gene. The length of the CDR3 is 15 residues. Germline CDR1 and CDR2: SGHAT and FQNNGV. The J gene is TRBJ2-5, the V gene TRBV11-2; TRBD2 matches 7 bases. Sequencing was carried out using peripheral blood. This receptor was taken from a middle-aged man with acute or convalescent COVID-19. The CDR3 loop is CASSQMGGDQETQYF. Here the CDR3 DNA reads TGTGCCAGCAGCCAAATGGGGGGGGACCAAGAGACCCAGTACTTC.